This T cell receptor (beta chain) comes out of a study of cytomegalovirus exposure and HLA in healthy donors. Findings and limits, study-wide: Most sequenced TCRs were rare (though some public TCRs occurred in many donors).

Primers for the PCR totalled 60 Vbeta and 13 Jbeta. Sequencing was performed with immunoSEQ multiplex PCR; in TCRdb, only in-frame clones are kept and a portion is missing. The data show about 190,000 clones, with around 75% seen just once and less than 7% held by the top ten. About this clone itself: Its target is not known.

The sequence was obtained from a man aged 35 to 55 in good health and CMV-seropositive. Source material: PBMCs.

In DNA form, the CDR3 reads TGTGCCAGCAGCCTTACCGCGGTCAGAGAGGAGACCCAGTACTTC. It translates to CASSLTAVREETQYF. The chain uses TRBV4-2 and TRBJ2-5; no clear D gene. The length of the CDR3 is 15 residues. Per germline, CDR1 LGHNA and CDR2 YNFKEQ. The germline V and J ends were trimmed by 4 bases and 5 bases, with 17 bases remaining between them.